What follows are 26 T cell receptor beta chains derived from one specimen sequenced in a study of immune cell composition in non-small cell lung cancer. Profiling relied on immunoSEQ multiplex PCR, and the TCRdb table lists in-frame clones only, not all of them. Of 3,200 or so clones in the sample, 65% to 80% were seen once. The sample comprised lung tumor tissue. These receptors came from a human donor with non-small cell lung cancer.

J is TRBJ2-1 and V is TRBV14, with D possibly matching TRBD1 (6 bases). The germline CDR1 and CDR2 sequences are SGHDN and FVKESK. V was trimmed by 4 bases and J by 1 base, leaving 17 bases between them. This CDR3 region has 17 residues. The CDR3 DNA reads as TGTGCCAGCAGCCCAAGCGGATCAGGGGTGTCCTACAATGAGCAGTTCTTC. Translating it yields CASSPSGSGVSYNEQFF.

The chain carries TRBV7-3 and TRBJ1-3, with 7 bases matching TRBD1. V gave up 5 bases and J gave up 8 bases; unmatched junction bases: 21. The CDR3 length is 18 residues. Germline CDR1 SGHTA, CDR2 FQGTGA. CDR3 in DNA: TGTGCCAGCAGCCCCCCGACAAGGGGGCTGGGGCTGGCGGACACCATATATTTT. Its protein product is CASSPPTRGLGLADTIYF. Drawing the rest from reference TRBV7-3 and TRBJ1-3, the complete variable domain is GAGVSQTPSNKVTEKGKYVELRCDPISGHTALYWYRQSLGQGPEFLIYFQGTGAADDSGLPNDRFFAVRPEGSVSTLKIQRTERGDSAVYLCASSPPTRGLGLADTIYFGEGSWLTVV.

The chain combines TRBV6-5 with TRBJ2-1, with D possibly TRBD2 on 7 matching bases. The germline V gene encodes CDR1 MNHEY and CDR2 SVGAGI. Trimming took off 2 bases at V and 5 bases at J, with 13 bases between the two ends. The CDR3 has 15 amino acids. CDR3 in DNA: TGTGCCAGCAGTTACGATCGGGGGGACAACAATGAGCAGTTCTTC. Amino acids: CASSYDRGDNNEQFF.

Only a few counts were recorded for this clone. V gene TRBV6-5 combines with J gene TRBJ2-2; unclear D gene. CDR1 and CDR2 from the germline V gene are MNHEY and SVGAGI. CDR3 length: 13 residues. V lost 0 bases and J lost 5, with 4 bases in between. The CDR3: CASSYSSTGELFF. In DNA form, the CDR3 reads TGTGCCAGCAGTTACTCTTCAACCGGGGAGCTGTTTTTT.

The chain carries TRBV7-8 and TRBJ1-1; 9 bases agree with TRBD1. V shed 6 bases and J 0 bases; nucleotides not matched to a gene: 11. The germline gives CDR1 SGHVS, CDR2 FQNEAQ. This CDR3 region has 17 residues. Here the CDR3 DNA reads TGTGCCAGCAGTCTTTCCGGGACAGGGTTCTTGAACACTGAAGCTTTCTTT. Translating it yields CASSLSGTGFLNTEAFF.

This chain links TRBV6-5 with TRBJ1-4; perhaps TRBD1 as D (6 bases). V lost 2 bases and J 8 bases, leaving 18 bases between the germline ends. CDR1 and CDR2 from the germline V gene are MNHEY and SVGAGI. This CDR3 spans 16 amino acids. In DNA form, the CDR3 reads TGTGCCAGCAGTTACGGGAACAGGGCAAGTGGAGAAAAACTGTTTTTT. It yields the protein CASSYGNRASGEKLFF.

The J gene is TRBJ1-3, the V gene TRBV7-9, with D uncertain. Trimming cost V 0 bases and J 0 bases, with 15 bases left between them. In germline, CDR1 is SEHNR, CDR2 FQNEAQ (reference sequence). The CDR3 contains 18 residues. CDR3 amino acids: CASSLARNALSSGNTIYF. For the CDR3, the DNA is TGTGCCAGCAGCTTAGCGAGGAACGCCCTTTCCTCTGGAAACACCATATATTTT.

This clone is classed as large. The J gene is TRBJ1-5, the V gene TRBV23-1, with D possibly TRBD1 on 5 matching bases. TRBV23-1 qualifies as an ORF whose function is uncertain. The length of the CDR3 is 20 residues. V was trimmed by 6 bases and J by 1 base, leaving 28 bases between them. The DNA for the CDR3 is TGCGCCAGCAGCCCCAGGGCCAAGGGCATTCAATTGGGGAGCAATCAGCCCCAGCATTTT. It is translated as CASSPRAKGIQLGSNQPQHF.

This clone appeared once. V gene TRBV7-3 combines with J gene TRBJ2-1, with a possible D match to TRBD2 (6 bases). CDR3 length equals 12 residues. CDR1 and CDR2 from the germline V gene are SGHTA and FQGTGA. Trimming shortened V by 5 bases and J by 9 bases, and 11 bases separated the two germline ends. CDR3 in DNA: TGTGCCAGCAGCATGTTCGGGGGTGAGCAGTTCTTC. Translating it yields CASSMFGGEQFF.

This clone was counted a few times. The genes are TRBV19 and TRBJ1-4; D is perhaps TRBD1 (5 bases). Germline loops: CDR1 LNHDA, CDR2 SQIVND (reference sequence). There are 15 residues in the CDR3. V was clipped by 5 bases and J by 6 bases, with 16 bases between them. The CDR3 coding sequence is TGTGCCAGTAGTCGAAAGGGGCGAAGGGATGAAAAACTGTTTTTT. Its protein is CASSRKGRRDEKLFF.

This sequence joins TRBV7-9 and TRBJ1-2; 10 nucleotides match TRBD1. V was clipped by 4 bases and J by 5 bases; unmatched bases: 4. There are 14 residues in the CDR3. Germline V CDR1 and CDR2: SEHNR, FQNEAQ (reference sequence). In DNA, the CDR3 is TGTGCCAGCAGCTGGGGGACAGGGGAATATGGCTACACCTTC. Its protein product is CASSWGTGEYGYTF.

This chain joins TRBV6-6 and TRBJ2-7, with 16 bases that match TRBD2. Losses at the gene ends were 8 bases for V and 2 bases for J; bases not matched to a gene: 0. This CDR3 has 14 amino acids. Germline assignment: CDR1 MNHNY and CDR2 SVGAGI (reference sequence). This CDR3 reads CASGTSGGAYEQYF. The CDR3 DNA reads TGTGCCAGCGGGACTAGCGGGGGGGCCTACGAGCAGTACTTC.

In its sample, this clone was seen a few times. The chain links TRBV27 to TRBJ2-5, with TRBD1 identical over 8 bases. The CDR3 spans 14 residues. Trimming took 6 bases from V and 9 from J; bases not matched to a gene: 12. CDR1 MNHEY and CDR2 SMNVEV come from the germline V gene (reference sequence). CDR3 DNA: TGTGCCAGCAGCCCGGACAGGGCGCTAAGGGCCCAGTACTTC. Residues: CASSPDRALRAQYF.

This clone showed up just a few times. The CDR3 DNA reads as TGTGCCAGCACCCAGGGACAGCTTAAGAATCAGCCCCAGCATTTT. It codes for CASTQGQLKNQPQHF. The chain couples TRBV28 to TRBJ1-5, with TRBD1 matching 7 bases. The CDR3 is made up of 15 amino acids. V gave up 7 bases and J gave up 4 bases; unmatched junction bases: 10. Germline V gene sequence: CDR1 MDHEN, CDR2 SYDVKM.

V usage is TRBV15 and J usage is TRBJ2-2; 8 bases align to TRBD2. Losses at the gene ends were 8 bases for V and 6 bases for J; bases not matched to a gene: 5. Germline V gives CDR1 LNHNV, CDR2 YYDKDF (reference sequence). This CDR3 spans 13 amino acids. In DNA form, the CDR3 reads TGTGCCACCGGCCGCGGGGGGTCCGGGGAGCTGTTTTTT. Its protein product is CATGRGGSGELFF.

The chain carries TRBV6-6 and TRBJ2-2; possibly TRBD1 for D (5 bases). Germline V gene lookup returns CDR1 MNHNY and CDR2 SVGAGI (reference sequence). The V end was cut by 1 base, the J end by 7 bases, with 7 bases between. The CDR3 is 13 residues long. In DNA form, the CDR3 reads TGTGCCAGCAGTTACTGGGGCAGCGGGGAGCTGTTTTTT. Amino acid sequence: CASSYWGSGELFF.

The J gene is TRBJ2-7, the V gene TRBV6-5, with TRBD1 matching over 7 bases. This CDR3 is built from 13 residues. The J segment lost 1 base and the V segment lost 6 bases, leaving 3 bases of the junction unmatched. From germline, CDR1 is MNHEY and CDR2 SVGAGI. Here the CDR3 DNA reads TGTGCCAGCAGGAGGACAGGATCCTACGAGCAGTACTTC. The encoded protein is CASRRTGSYEQYF.

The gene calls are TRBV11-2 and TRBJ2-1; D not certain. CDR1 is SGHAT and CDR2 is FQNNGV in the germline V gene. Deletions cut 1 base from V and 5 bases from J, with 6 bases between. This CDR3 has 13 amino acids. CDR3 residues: CASSLAPDNEQFF. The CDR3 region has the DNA TGTGCCAGCAGCTTAGCCCCGGACAATGAGCAGTTCTTC.

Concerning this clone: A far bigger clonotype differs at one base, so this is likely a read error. This chain's CDR3 is CASRLGGTEAFF. DNA for the CDR3: TGTGCCAGCAGACTCGGAGGAACTGAAGCTTTCTTT. The rearrangement links TRBV5-6 to TRBJ1-1, with D unclear. CDR1 SGHDT and CDR2 YYEEEE come from the germline V gene. The CDR3 covers 12 residues. V was pared by 5 bases and J by 5 bases, with 10 bases between.

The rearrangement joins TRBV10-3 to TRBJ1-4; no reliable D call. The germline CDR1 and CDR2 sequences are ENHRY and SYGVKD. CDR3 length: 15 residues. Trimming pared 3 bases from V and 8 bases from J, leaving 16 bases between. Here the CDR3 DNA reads TGTGCCATCAGTGACACAGCCCGCCCGGCGGAAAAACTGTTTTTT. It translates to CAISDTARPAEKLFF.

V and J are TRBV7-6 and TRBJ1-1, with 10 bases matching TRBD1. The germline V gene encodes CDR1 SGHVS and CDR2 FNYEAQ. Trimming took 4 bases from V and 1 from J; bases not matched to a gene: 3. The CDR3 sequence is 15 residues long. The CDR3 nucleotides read TGTGCCAGCAGCTCCGGACAGGGGGGGAACACTGAAGCTTTCTTT. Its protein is CASSSGQGGNTEAFF.

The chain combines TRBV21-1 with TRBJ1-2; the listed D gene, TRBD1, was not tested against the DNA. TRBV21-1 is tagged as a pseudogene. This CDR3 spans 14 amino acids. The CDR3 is CASYRAADNYGYTF. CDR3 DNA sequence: TGTGCCTCCTACAGGGCAGCCGATAACTATGGCTACACCTTC.

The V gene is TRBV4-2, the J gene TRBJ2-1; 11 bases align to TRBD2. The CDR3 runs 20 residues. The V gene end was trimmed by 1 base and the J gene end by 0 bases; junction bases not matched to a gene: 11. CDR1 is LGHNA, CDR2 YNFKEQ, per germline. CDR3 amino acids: CASSQVVASGGLSSYNEQFF. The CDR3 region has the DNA TGTGCCAGCAGCCAAGTCGTGGCTAGCGGGGGGTTAAGCTCCTACAATGAGCAGTTCTTC.

DNA of the CDR3: TGTGCCTGGGGGACAGGGGGCGGGAGCACTGAAGCTTTCTTT. It codes for CAWGTGGGSTEAFF. The chain couples TRBV30 to TRBJ1-1; 12 bases agree with TRBD1. This CDR3 has 14 amino acids. Per the germline V gene, CDR1 is GTSNPN and CDR2 is SVGIG (reference sequence). After removal of 5 bases from V and 4 bases from J, the junction contained 5 bases not matched to a gene.

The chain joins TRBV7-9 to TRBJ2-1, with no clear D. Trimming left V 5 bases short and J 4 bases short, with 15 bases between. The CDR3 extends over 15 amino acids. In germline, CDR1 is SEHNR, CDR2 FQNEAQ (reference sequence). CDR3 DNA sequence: TGTGCCAGCAGCCAAGACGGAACAGCTTACAATGAGCAGTTCTTC. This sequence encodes CASSQDGTAYNEQFF. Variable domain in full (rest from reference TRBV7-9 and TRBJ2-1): DTGVSQNPRHKITKRGQNVTFRCDPISEHNRLYWYRQTLGQGPEFLTYFQNEAQLEKSRLLSDRFSAERPKGSFSTLEIQRTEQGDSAMYLCASSQDGTAYNEQFFGPGTRLTVL.

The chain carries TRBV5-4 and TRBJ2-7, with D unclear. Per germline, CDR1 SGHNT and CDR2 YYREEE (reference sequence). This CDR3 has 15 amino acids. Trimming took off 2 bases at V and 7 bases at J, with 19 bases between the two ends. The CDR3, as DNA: TGTGCCAGCAGCTTTAGAGTACCGGGTCAGCGAGAGCAGTACTTC. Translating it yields CASSFRVPGQREQYF.